This T cell receptor beta chain is from a study of blood T cell repertoires in COVID-19. TCRdb keeps only in-frame clones here, not all; method: immunoSEQ multiplex PCR. In the table there are over 120,000 clones, roughly 87% of which are singletons. This CDR3 has 14 residues. The V end lost 4 bases, the J end lost 5 bases, and 13 bases lay between the germline ends. Germline CDR1 and CDR2: SGHTS and YDEGEE. Material: peripheral blood. This TCR was recovered from a man aged 70 or older with acute or convalescent COVID-19. The V call is TRBV5-8, the J call TRBJ1-5; maybe TRBD1 (5 bases). This CDR3 is CASSRRGGDQPQHF. DNA of the CDR3: TGTGCCAGCAGCCGAAGGGGAGGTGATCAGCCCCAGCATTTT.